The 30 T cell receptor beta chains below were found in one sample sequenced in a study of CD8+ T cells in alopecia areata. The authors extracted RNA and reverse transcribed it into cDNA as the sequencing template. The table came from immunoSEQ multiplex PCR; TCRdb's copy has only in-frame clones and leaves some out. The sample includes 90,000 to 150,000 clones, less than 75% of them seen just once. As for treatment: oral pan-JAK inhibitor, 5-10 mg twice daily. The source was CD8+ T cells sorted from blood, collected at week 4, from a patient treated with tofacitinib. These receptors were obtained from a human donor with alopecia areata.

The V and J genes are TRBV27 and TRBJ1-2, with 8 nucleotides matching TRBD1. Germline CDR1 and CDR2: MNHEY and SMNVEV (reference sequence). The CDR3 is made up of 14 amino acids. J was trimmed by 4 bases and V by 8 bases; bases with no gene match: 9. For the CDR3, the DNA is TGTGCCAGCGGCGTGGGACAGGCGGTCTATGGCTACACCTTC. This encodes CASGVGQAVYGYTF.

V usage is TRBV27 and J usage is TRBJ2-2; a weak D match, TRBD2 (7 bases). Trimming took 6 bases from V and 6 from J, leaving 11 bases between them. This CDR3 region has 13 residues. CDR1 MNHEY and CDR2 SMNVEV come from the germline V gene (reference sequence). The DNA of the CDR3 is TGTGCCAGCAGCCGAGGGGGGGCCGGGGAGCTGTTTTTT. Translation gives CASSRGGAGELFF.

The chain uses TRBV30 and TRBJ2-1; TRBD1 might be the D (8 bases). The CDR3 is 13 amino acids. Germline values: CDR1 GTSNPN, CDR2 SVGIG (reference sequence). Trimming pared 1 base from V and 9 bases from J, leaving 13 bases between. This CDR3 reads CAWSATGGGEQFF. The CDR3 region has the DNA TGTGCCTGGAGTGCTACAGGGGGGGGTGAGCAGTTCTTC.

The chain couples TRBV7-2 to TRBJ2-5; D perhaps matches TRBD1 (5 bases). The V gene's germline CDR1 is SGHTA and CDR2 FQGNSA. Trimming left V 6 bases short and J 5 bases short, with 13 bases between. This CDR3 spans 13 amino acids. The CDR3 nucleotides are TGTGCCAGCAGTTCAAGGGGTTTGGAGACCCAGTACTTC. The encoded protein is CASSSRGLETQYF.

The V gene is TRBV7-9, the J gene TRBJ1-5; D gene unclear. Germline CDR1 SEHNR, CDR2 FQNEAQ (reference sequence). The CDR3 loop spans 14 amino acids. Trimming took off 1 base at V and 7 bases at J, with 11 bases between the two ends. The CDR3 region is CASSLGIAGQPQHF. The CDR3 DNA follows: TGTGCCAGCAGCTTAGGAATCGCCGGGCAGCCCCAGCATTTT.

The rearrangement joins TRBV30 to TRBJ2-1; no clear D. CDR3 size: 11 residues. Germline V gene lookup returns CDR1 GTSNPN and CDR2 SVGIG (reference sequence). The germline V and J ends were trimmed by 3 bases and 10 bases, with 10 bases remaining between them. The DNA for the CDR3 is TGTGCCTGGAGCGATAGATACGAGCAGTTCTTC. Translation gives CAWSDRYEQFF. The entire variable domain, with the rest obtained from reference TRBV30 and TRBJ2-1, is as follows: SQTIHQWPATLVQPVGSPLSLECTVEGTSNPNLYWYRQAAGRGLQLLFYSVGIGQISSEVPQNLSASRPQDRQFILSSKKLLLSDSGFYLCAWSDRYEQFFGPGTRLTVL.

This clone has more than one count but fewer than ten. CDR3 in DNA: TGTGCCAGCAGCCCTCGGGACAGGGATCAGCCCCAGCATTTT. Translation: CASSPRDRDQPQHF. The gene calls are TRBV9 and TRBJ1-5; TRBD1 matches at 9 bases. The CDR3 sequence is 14 residues long. The germline gives CDR1 SGDLS, CDR2 YYNGEE. V trimming: 4 bases; J trimming: 5 bases; junction bases outside the gene matches: 4.

V is TRBV13 and J is TRBJ2-1; TRBD1 aligns across 8 bases. The CDR3 has 14 amino acids. In germline, CDR1 is PRHDT, CDR2 FYEKMQ (reference sequence). The V segment lost 4 bases and the J segment 4 bases; nucleotides outside the gene matches: 3. In DNA form, the CDR3 reads TGTGCCAGCAGCTCCGGACAGGGATACAATGAGCAGTTCTTC. Translated, it gives CASSSGQGYNEQFF. Full variable domain (outside the CDR3, taken from reference TRBV13 and TRBJ2-1): AAGVIQSPRHLIKEKRETATLKCYPIPRHDTVYWYQQGPGQDPQFLISFYEKMQSDKGSIPDRFSAQQFSDYHSELNMSSLELGDSALYFCASSSGQGYNEQFFGPGTRLTVL.

This clone was seen a handful of times. The V and J genes are TRBV27 and TRBJ1-2; 12 bases map to TRBD1. The CDR3 loop spans 17 amino acids. Per germline, CDR1 MNHEY and CDR2 SMNVEV (reference sequence). The V and J ends lost 3 bases and 3 bases, in that order; junction bases with no gene match: 8. DNA for the CDR3: TGTGCCAGCAGTTTTTGGGACAGGGGGCGTATCGACTATGGCTACACCTTC. This gives the protein CASSFWDRGRIDYGYTF.

The chain has TRBV20-1 and TRBJ1-2; no clear D gene. CDR1 is DFQATT, CDR2 SNEGSKA, per germline (reference sequence). The ends were cut back, 6 bases at V and 11 bases at J, with 16 bases in the middle. The CDR3 length is 11 residues. This CDR3 reads CSAKEAQNYTF. DNA of the CDR3: TGCAGTGCCAAGGAGGCGCAGAATTACACCTTC.

V and J are TRBV10-3 and TRBJ1-2, with D possibly being TRBD1 (6 bases). V shed 4 bases and J shed 5 bases, with 14 bases lying between them. Looked up from germline, CDR1 is ENHRY and CDR2 is SYGVKD. The CDR3 extends over 14 amino acids. The CDR3 DNA is TGTGCCATCAGTGGCCGGGGGCTCGAGTATGGCTACACCTTC. Translating gives CAISGRGLEYGYTF.

The chain combines TRBV29-1 with TRBJ2-2; D may match TRBD1 or TRBD2 (5 bases each). Germline CDR1 is SQVTM and CDR2 is ANQGSEA. Trimming stripped 4 bases from V and 4 bases from J, with 10 bases between. The CDR3 is made up of 13 amino acids. CDR3 in amino acids: CSVGVGTTGELFF. DNA for the CDR3: TGCAGCGTTGGAGTAGGGACCACCGGGGAGCTGTTTTTT.

The chain is built from TRBV29-1 and TRBJ1-1; D gene ambiguous. Trimming removed 1 base from V and 7 bases from J, with 4 bases in between. Germline assignment: CDR1 SQVTM and CDR2 ANQGSEA. CDR3 size: 10 residues. The CDR3 sequence is CSVEGGEAFF. DNA for the CDR3: TGCAGCGTTGAAGGGGGTGAAGCTTTCTTT.

This chain uses TRBV5-1 with TRBJ2-7; no firm D call. Germline CDR1 reads SGHRS; CDR2 reads YFSETQ. This CDR3 has 14 amino acids. The V and J ends lost 0 bases and 5 bases respectively, with 12 bases between them. The CDR3 here is CASSLGLGFDEQYF. As DNA, the CDR3 is TGCGCCAGCAGCTTGGGTCTCGGCTTCGACGAGCAGTACTTC. Based on the CDR3 plus reference TRBV5-1 and TRBJ2-7, the full variable domain is KAGVTQTPRYLIKTRGQQVTLSCSPISGHRSVSWYQQTPGQGLQFLFEYFSETQRNKGNFPGRFSGRQFSNSRSEMNVSTLELGDSALYLCASSLGLGFDEQYFGPGTRLTVT.

This clone was found once. J is TRBJ2-5 and V is TRBV9, with TRBD1 matching 7 bases. J gave up 5 bases and V 0 bases, and 4 bases lay outside the gene matches. The CDR3 covers 14 residues. The V gene's germline CDR1 is SGDLS and CDR2 YYNGEE. Here the CDR3 DNA reads TGTGCCAGCAGCGTAGAGACAGGGTTGGAGACCCAGTACTTC. Translation: CASSVETGLETQYF.

The gene calls are TRBV29-1 and TRBJ2-1; D unresolved. Germline loops: CDR1 SQVTM, CDR2 ANQGSEA. Trimming removed 6 bases at V and 5 bases at J, with 8 bases between. The CDR3 totals 11 residues. CDR3 region: CSVPMDNEQFF. The CDR3 DNA reads TGCAGCGTCCCTATGGACAATGAGCAGTTCTTC.

The chain is built from TRBV27 and TRBJ2-5; 11 positions agree with TRBD2. The CDR3 contains 16 residues. Germline CDR1 and CDR2: MNHEY and SMNVEV (reference sequence). J was trimmed by 2 bases and V by 2 bases; bases with no gene match: 4. CDR3 region: CASSLLAGGEQETQYF. Written as DNA, the CDR3 is TGTGCCAGCAGTTTACTAGCGGGGGGAGAACAAGAGACCCAGTACTTC.

The gene calls are TRBV19 and TRBJ1-5; TRBD1 is a possible D gene (5 bases). Germline values: CDR1 LNHDA, CDR2 SQIVND (reference sequence). The ends were cut back, 1 base at V and 6 bases at J, with 7 bases in the middle. The CDR3 is 13 amino acids. Here the CDR3 reads CASSIVGGQPQHF. The CDR3 region has the DNA TGTGCCAGTAGTATAGTCGGGGGTCAGCCCCAGCATTTT.

The genes are TRBV4-1 and TRBJ1-2, with TRBD1 as a possible D gene (5 bases). Trimming removed 1 base from V and 3 bases from J, with 12 bases in between. CDR3 length equals 15 residues. Germline loops: CDR1 MGHRA, CDR2 YSYEKL. CDR3 sequence reads: CASSQGVGDYYGYTF. CDR3 sequence (DNA): TGCGCCAGCAGCCAAGGGGTGGGGGACTACTATGGCTACACCTTC.

The rearrangement joins TRBV5-8 to TRBJ1-5; tentative D call: TRBD1 (6 bases). The germline gives CDR1 SGHTS, CDR2 YDEGEE. This CDR3 has 13 residues. Trimming shortened V by 3 bases and J by 4 bases, and 8 bases separated the two germline ends. This chain's CDR3 is CASSWTENQPQHF. CDR3 bases: TGTGCCAGCAGCTGGACAGAGAATCAGCCCCAGCATTTT.

The J gene is TRBJ2-5, the V gene TRBV29-1, with TRBD2 identical over 10 bases. Germline trimming cut 3 bases from V and 5 bases from J; bases unmatched to any gene: 6. Germline CDR1 is SQVTM and CDR2 is ANQGSEA. This CDR3 has 14 amino acids. For the CDR3, the DNA is TGCAGCGTTGAGAAAGCGGGGGGGCCGGAGACCCAGTACTTC. This sequence encodes CSVEKAGGPETQYF.

The genes are TRBV11-2 and TRBJ1-2; D uncertain. The CDR3 sequence is 13 residues long. Germline assignment: CDR1 SGHAT and CDR2 FQNNGV. Trimming cost V 2 bases and J 3 bases, with 7 bases left between them. The CDR3 loop reads CASSLSPDYGYTF. In DNA, the CDR3 is TGTGCCAGCAGCTTAAGCCCTGACTATGGCTACACCTTC.

This chain connects TRBV15 to TRBJ2-1; 7 nucleotides align to TRBD1. Germline V lookup: CDR1 LNHNV, CDR2 YYDKDF (reference sequence). The CDR3 is made up of 15 amino acids. The J segment lost 3 bases and the V segment lost 3 bases, leaving 5 bases of the junction unmatched. This CDR3 reads CATSSSDRDYNEQFF. For the CDR3, the DNA is TGTGCCACCAGCAGTAGTGACAGGGACTACAATGAGCAGTTCTTC.

The rearrangement joins TRBV14 to TRBJ2-2; D is uncertain. This CDR3 comprises 14 residues. The V and J ends lost 7 bases and 6 bases respectively, with 15 bases between them. Germline-derived CDR1 and CDR2 are SGHDN and FVKESK. CDR3 residues: CASNGASVAGELFF. For the CDR3, the DNA is TGTGCCAGCAACGGTGCTAGTGTCGCCGGGGAGCTGTTTTTT.

This clone was seen once. This chain uses TRBV7-9 with TRBJ2-3, with 7 bases matching TRBD2. Germline V gene lookup returns CDR1 SEHNR and CDR2 FQNEAQ (reference sequence). V lost 2 bases, J lost 2 bases, and 13 bases stayed unmatched. This CDR3 is built from 18 residues. CDR3 in amino acids: CASSLLLPGLDPTDTQYF. The DNA for the CDR3 is TGTGCCAGCAGCTTACTTCTACCCGGACTAGATCCCACAGATACGCAGTATTTT.

This chain links TRBV30 with TRBJ1-1; no clear D gene. Per the germline V gene, CDR1 is GTSNPN and CDR2 is SVGIG (reference sequence). The CDR3 covers 11 residues. V was pared by 4 bases and J by 5 bases, with 8 bases between. Here the CDR3 DNA reads TGTGCCTGGATTTTGATTACTGAAGCTTTCTTT. It codes for CAWILITEAFF.

The chain has TRBV2 and TRBJ1-4; D remains unclear. Trimming stripped 0 bases from V and 7 bases from J, with 9 bases between. This CDR3 spans 14 amino acids. Germline V CDR1 and CDR2: SNHLY, FYNNEI. CDR3 bases: TGTGCCAGCAGTGAAGCGCGAGTGTCTGAAAAACTGTTTTTT. Protein: CASSEARVSEKLFF.

This chain connects TRBV29-1 to TRBJ2-3; D possibly corresponds to TRBD2 (6 bases). The CDR3 covers 16 residues. The V end was cut by 0 bases, the J end by 0 bases, with 13 bases between. Germline V lookup: CDR1 SQVTM, CDR2 ANQGSEA. In DNA, the CDR3 is TGCAGCGTTGAAGATATCTACGGGGGAAGCACAGATACGCAGTATTTT. This gives the protein CSVEDIYGGSTDTQYF.

Only a few counts were recorded for this clone. This chain links TRBV27 with TRBJ1-1; D is unresolved. Per germline, CDR1 MNHEY and CDR2 SMNVEV (reference sequence). This CDR3 region has 11 residues. Between the trimmed V and J ends, which lost 4 bases and 4 bases, there was a span of 4 bases. CDR3 DNA: TGTGCCAGCAGTTGGGGCACTGAAGCTTTCTTT. Translation: CASSWGTEAFF.

This clone turned up a few times. CDR3 nucleotides: TGTGCCAGCAGTGACTATGGCTACACCTTC. Its protein is CASSDYGYTF. This chain joins TRBV2 and TRBJ1-2; no firm D call. The CDR3 is made up of 10 amino acids. V was shortened by 3 bases and J by 4 bases, with 0 bases between the two germline ends. CDR1 is SNHLY, CDR2 FYNNEI, per germline.